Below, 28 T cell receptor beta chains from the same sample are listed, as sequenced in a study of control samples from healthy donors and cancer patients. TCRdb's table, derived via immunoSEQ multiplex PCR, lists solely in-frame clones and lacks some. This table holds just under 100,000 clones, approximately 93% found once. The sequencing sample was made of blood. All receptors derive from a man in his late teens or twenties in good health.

The CDR3 region is CASSLVYMRLTGGRTGELFF. The CDR3 region has the DNA TGCGCCAGCAGCTTGGTTTATATGCGTTTGACAGGGGGTCGGACCGGGGAGCTGTTTTTT. This rearrangement joins TRBV5-1 to TRBJ2-2, with 9 bases aligning to TRBD1. V lost 0 bases to trimming and J lost 5 bases; unmatched junction nucleotides: 17. This CDR3 has 20 amino acids. Looked up from germline, CDR1 is SGHRS and CDR2 is YFSETQ.

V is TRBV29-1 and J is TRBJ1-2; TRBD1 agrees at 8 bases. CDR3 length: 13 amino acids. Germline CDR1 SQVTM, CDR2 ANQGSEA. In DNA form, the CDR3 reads TGCAGTGACCTGACAGGGGATAACTATGGCTACACCTTC. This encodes CSDLTGDNYGYTF.

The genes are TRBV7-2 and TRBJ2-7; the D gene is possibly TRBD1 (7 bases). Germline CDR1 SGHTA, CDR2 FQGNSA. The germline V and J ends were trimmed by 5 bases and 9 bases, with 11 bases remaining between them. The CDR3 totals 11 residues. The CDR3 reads CASSQGGRQYF. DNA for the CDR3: TGTGCCAGCAGCCAGGGGGGAAGGCAGTACTTC.

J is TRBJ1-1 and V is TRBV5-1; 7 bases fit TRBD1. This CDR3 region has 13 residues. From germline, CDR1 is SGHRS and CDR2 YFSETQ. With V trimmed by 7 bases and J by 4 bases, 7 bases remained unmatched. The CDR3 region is CASQPDRSTEAFF. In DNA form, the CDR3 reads TGCGCCAGCCAACCGGACAGGTCCACTGAAGCTTTCTTT.

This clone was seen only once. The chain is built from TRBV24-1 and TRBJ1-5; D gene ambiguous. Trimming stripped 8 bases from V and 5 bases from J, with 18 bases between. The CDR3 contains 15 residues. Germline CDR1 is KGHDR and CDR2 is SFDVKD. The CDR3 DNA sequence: TGTGCCACCACAATCGGTGGCCAGAAAGATCAGCCCCAGCATTTT. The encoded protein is CATTIGGQKDQPQHF.

The CDR3 protein is CASGRISGNTIYF. The DNA for the CDR3 is TGCGCCAGCGGGAGGATATCTGGAAACACCATATATTTT. The chain employs TRBV4-1 and TRBJ1-3; D is unclear. This CDR3 comprises 13 residues. CDR1 is MGHRA, CDR2 YSYEKL, per germline. Trimming pared 8 bases from V and 1 base from J, leaving 9 bases between.

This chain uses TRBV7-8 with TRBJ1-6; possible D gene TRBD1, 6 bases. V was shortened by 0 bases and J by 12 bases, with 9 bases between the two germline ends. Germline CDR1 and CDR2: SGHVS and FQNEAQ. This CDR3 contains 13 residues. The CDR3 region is CASSLAGAQPLHF. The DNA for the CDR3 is TGTGCCAGCAGCTTAGCGGGGGCGCAACCCCTCCACTTT.

CDR3 loop: CASSRTKVGVYSPLHF. CDR3 in DNA: TGTGCCAGCAGCCGAACAAAGGTGGGGGTCTATTCACCCCTCCACTTT. The gene calls are TRBV3-1 (or the pseudogene TRBV3-2) and TRBJ1-6; possibly TRBD1 for D (5 bases). V lost 4 bases and J 8 bases, leaving 18 bases between the germline ends. The germline gives CDR1 LGHDT, CDR2 YNNKEL (reference sequence). The CDR3 consists of 16 residues.

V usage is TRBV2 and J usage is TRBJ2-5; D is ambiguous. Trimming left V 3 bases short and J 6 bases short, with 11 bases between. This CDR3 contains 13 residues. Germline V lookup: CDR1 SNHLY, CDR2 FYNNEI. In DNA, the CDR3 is TGTGCCAGCAGTGATTTTAGAAAGAAGACCCAGTACTTC. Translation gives CASSDFRKKTQYF.

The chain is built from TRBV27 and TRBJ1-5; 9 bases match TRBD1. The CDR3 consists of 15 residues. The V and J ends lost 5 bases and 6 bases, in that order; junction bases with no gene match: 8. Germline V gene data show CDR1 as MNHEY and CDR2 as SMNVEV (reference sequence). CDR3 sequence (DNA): TGTGCCAGCAGTCCGACAGGGGGACGAGGTCAGCCCCAGCATTTT. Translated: CASSPTGGRGQPQHF.

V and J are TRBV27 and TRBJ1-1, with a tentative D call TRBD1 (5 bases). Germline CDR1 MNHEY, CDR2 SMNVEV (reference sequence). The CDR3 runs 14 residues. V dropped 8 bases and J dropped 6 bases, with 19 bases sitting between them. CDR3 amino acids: CASRWGGPGAEAFF. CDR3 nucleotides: TGTGCCAGCCGCTGGGGCGGCCCGGGGGCTGAAGCTTTCTTT.

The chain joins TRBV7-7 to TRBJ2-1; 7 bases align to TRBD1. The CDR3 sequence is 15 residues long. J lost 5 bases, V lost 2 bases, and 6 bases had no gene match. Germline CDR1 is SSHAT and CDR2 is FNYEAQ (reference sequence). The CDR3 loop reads CASSLQTGTDNEQFF. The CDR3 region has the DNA TGTGCCAGCAGCTTACAAACCGGGACAGACAATGAGCAGTTCTTC.

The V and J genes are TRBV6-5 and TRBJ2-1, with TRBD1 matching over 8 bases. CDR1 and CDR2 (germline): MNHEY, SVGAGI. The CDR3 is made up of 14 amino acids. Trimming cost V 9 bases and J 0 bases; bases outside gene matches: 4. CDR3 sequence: CASTGGLSYNEQFF. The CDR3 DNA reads TGTGCCAGTACAGGGGGACTCTCCTACAATGAGCAGTTCTTC.

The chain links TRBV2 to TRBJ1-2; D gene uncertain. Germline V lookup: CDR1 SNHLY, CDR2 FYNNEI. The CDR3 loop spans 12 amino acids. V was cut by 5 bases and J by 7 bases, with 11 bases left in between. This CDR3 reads CASSFPETGYTF. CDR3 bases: TGTGCCAGCAGTTTCCCAGAAACTGGCTACACCTTC. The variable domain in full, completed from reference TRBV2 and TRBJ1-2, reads EPEVTQTPSHQVTQMGQEVILRCVPISNHLYFYWYRQILGQKVEFLVSFYNNEISEKSEIFDDQFSVERPDGSNFTLKIRSTKLEDSAMYFCASSFPETGYTFGSGTRLTVV.

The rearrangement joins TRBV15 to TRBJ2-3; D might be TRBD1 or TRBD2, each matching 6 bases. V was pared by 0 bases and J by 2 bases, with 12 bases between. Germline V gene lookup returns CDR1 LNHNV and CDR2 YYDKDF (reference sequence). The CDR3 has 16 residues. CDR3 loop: CATSRDPGAYTDTQYF. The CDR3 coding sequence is TGTGCCACCAGCAGAGATCCGGGGGCTTACACAGATACGCAGTATTTT.

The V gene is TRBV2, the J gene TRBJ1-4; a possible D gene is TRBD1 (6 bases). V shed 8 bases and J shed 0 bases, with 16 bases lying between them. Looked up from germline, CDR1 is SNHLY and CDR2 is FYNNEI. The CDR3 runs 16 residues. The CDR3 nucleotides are TGTGCCAGCTGTACAGGGAGGCCTGCAACTAATGAAAAACTGTTTTTT. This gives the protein CASCTGRPATNEKLFF.

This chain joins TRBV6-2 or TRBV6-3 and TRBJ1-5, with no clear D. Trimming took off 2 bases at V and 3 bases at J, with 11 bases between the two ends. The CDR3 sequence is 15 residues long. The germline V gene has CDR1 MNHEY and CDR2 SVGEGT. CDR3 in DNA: TGTGCCAGCAGTTACACCGAAGGGATCAATCAGCCCCAGCATTTT. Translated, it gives CASSYTEGINQPQHF.

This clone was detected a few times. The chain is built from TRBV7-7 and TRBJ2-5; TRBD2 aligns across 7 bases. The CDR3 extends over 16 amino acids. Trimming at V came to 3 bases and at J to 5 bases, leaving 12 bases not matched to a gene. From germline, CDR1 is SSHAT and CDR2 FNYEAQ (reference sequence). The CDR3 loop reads CASSFRRTSGGETQYF. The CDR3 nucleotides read TGTGCCAGCAGCTTTCGCCGGACCTCCGGGGGGGAGACCCAGTACTTC. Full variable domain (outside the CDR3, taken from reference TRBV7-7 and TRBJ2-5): GAGVSQSPRYKVTKRGQDVTLRCDPISSHATLYWYQQALGQGPEFLTYFNYEAQPDKSGLPSDRFSAERPEGSISTLTIQRTEQRDSAMYRCASSFRRTSGGETQYFGPGTRLLVL.

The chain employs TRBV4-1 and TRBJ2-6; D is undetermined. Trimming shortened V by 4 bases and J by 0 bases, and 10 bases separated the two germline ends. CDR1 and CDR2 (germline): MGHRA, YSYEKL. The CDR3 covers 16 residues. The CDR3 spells CASSLTESSGANVLTF. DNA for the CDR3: TGCGCCAGCAGCCTGACGGAAAGCTCTGGGGCCAACGTCCTGACTTTC.

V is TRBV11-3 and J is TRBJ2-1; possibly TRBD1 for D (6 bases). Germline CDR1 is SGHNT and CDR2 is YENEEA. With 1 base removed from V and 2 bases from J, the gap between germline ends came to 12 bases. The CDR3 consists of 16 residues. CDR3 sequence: CASSLGTDHTYNEQFF. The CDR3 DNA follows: TGTGCCAGCAGCTTAGGGACAGACCATACCTACAATGAGCAGTTCTTC.

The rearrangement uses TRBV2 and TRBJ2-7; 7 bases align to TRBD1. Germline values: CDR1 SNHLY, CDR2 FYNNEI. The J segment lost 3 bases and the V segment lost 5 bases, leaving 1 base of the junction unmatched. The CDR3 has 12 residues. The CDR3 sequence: CASSWTGYEQYF. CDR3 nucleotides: TGTGCCAGCAGTTGGACAGGCTACGAGCAGTACTTC.

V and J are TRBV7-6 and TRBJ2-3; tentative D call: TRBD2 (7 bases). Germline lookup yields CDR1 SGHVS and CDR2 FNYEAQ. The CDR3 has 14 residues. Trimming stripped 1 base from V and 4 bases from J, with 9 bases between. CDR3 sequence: CASSLGRGPDTQYF. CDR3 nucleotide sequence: TGTGCCAGCAGCTTAGGGCGGGGGCCAGATACGCAGTATTTT.

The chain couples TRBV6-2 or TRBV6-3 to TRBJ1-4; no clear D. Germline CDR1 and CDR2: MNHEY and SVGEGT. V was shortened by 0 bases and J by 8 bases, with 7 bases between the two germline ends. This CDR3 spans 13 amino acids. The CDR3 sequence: CASSYSEGEKLFF. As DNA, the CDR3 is TGTGCCAGCAGTTACTCTGAGGGAGAAAAACTGTTTTTT.

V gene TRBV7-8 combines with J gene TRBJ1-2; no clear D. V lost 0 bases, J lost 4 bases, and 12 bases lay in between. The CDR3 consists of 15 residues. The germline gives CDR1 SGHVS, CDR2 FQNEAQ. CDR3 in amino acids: CASSLAQALGYGYTF. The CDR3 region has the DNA TGTGCCAGCAGCTTAGCCCAGGCGTTAGGCTATGGCTACACCTTC.

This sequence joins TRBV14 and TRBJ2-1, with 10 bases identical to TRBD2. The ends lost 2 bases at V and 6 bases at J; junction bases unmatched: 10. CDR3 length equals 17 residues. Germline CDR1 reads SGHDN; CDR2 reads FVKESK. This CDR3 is CASSQRLAGVSPNEQFF. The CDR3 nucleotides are TGTGCCAGCAGCCAAAGGCTAGCGGGAGTCTCCCCCAATGAGCAGTTCTTC.

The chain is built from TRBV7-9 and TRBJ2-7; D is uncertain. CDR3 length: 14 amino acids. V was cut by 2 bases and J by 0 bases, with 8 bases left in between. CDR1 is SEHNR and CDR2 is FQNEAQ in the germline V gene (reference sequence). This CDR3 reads CASSLPGSSYEQYF. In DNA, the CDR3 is TGTGCCAGCAGCTTACCCGGGTCCTCCTACGAGCAGTACTTC.

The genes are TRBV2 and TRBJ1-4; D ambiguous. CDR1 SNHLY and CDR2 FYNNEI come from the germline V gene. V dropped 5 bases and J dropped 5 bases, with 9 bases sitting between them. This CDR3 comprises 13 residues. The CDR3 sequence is CASSPGGNEKLFF. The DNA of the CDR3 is TGTGCCAGCAGTCCTGGCGGGAATGAAAAACTGTTTTTT.

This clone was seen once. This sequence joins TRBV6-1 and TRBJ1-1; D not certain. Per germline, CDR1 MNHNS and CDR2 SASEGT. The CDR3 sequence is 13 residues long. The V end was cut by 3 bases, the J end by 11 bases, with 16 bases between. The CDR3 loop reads CASSEHGQDGAFF. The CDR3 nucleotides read TGTGCCAGCAGTGAGCATGGTCAAGACGGGGCTTTCTTT.